This T cell receptor (beta chain) is drawn from a study of T-cell reconstitution after alpha-beta-depleted transplantation in children. General study points: Two months or so post-transplant, alpha-beta T cells reportedly derived from several hundred expanded graft clones. From newly produced T cells came most of the T-cell counts and diversity one year after transplant. Surviving recipient T cells and intrathymic progenitors accounted for some patients' high TCRbeta diversity at day 60.

This clonotype was recorded many times. Its target is not known. The J segment lost 2 bases and the V segment lost 0 bases, leaving 4 bases of the junction unmatched. Germline V gene sequence: CDR1 LGHNA, CDR2 YNFKEQ. This CDR3 region has 15 residues. Molecular barcoding with unique molecular identifiers was used for the TCRbeta library. TCRdb fed the PCR reads into MiXCR, producing one record per CDR3 protein. The sample includes 500,000 to 650,000 distinct CDR3 sequences, over 10% of them seen just once. The J gene is TRBJ2-7, the V gene TRBV4-2, with TRBD1 identical over 7 bases. The TCR comes from a male patient younger than 18 who had a stem cell transplant for acute myeloid leukemia, so the T cells may come from the graft donor. Here the sequenced sample was PBMCs, mostly from graft donor cells, taken 360 days after TCRalphabeta/CD19-depleted stem cell transplant. The CDR3 loop reads CASSQEEGAPYEQYF. In nucleotides, the CDR3 is TGTGCCAGCAGCCAAGAAGAGGGGGCGCCCTACGAGCAGTACTTC.